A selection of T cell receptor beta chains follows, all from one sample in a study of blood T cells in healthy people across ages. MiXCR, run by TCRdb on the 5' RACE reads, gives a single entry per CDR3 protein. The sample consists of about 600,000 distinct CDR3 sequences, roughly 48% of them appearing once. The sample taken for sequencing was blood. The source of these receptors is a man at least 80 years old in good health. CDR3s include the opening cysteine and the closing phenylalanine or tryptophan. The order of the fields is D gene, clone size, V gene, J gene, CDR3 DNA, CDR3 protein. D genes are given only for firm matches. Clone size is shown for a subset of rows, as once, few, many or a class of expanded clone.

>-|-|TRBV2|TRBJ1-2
TGTGCCAGCAGTGCCGAGTCCGCTAACTATGGCTACACCTTC
CASSAESANYGYTF
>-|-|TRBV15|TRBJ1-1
TGTGCCACCAGCAGAGATGGTACGGCTATGAACACTGAAGCTTTCTTT
CATSRDGTAMNTEAFF
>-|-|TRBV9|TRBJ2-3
TGTGCCAGCAGCCCCGGACCTCCTGATACGCAGTATTTT
CASSPGPPDTQYF
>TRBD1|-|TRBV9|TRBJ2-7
TGTGCCAGCAGCGCCCAAGCAATCGCAGGGGGCTACGAGCAGTACTTC
CASSAQAIAGGYEQYF
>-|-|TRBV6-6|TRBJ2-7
TGTGCCAGCAGTATCACAGGGATTTACGAGCAGTACTTC
CASSITGIYEQYF
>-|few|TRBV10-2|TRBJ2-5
TGCGCCAGCAAGACAGCCCAAGAGACCCAGTACTTC
CASKTAQETQYF
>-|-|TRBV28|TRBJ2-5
TGTGCCAGCCAACGAGGTGGAGGGGAGACCCAGTACTTC
CASQRGGGETQYF
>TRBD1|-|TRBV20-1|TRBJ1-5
TGCAGTGCTCCCCCCTCGGGACAGGGACAGCCCCAGCATTTT
CSAPPSGQGQPQHF
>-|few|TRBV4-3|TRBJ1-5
TGCGCCAGCAGCCAAGGAGCGTCAAGCAATCAGCCCCAGCATTTT
CASSQGASSNQPQHF
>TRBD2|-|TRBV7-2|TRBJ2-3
TGTGCCAGCAGCTTAAAGGGGACTAGCGGGAGTGCAGATACGCAGTATTTT
CASSLKGTSGSADTQYF
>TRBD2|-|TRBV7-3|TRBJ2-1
TGTGCCAGCAGCAAAAACCTAGCGGGAGTAGGTGAGCAGTTCTTC
CASSKNLAGVGEQFF
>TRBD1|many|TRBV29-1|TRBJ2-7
TGCAGCGTCAACGACAGGGCCGGTCCTGACTCCTACGAGCAGTACTTC
CSVNDRAGPDSYEQYF
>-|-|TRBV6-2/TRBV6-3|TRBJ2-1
TGTGCCAGCAGAAGCGTTTCCTCCTACAATGAGCAGTTCTTC
CASRSVSSYNEQFF
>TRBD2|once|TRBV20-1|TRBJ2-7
TGCAGTGCTAGAGGGGACTACTACGAGCAGTACTTC
CSARGDYYEQYF
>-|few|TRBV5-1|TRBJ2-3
TGCGCCAGCAGCTTGGAGGGGGGCCTTCTTCCAGATACGCAGTATTTT
CASSLEGGLLPDTQYF
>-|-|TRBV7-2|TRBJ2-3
TGTGCCAGCAGCCCCGGGTTGGTGCGGGGGCGGGGTCCAGATACGCAGTATTTT
CASSPGLVRGRGPDTQYF
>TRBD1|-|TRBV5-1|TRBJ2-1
TGCGCCAGCAGCAACGGTCCCGGGACAGGGTACAATGAGCAGTTCTTC
CASSNGPGTGYNEQFF
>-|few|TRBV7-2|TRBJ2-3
TGTGCCAGCAGCCCCCCCGGGGGCGGCGACACAGATACGCAGTATTTT
CASSPPGGGDTDTQYF
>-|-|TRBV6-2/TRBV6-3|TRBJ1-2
TGTGCCAGCAGTTACTCTCGGGGCGCACGAAACTATGGCTACACCTTC
CASSYSRGARNYGYTF
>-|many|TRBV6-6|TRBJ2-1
TGTGCCAGCAGTGTCCGATCCTACAATGAGCAGTTCTTC
CASSVRSYNEQFF
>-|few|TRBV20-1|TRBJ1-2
TGCAACTCCGGTGGGGGTGGAAGATCGAACTATGGCTACACCTTC
CNSGGGGRSNYGYTF
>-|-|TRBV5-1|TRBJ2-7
TGCGCCAGCAGCTGGGGTCCGGGACCTCAGTCCTACGAGCAGTACTTC
CASSWGPGPQSYEQYF
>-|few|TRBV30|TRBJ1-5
TGTGCCTGGAGTGTGAGGGGGTGGGATCAGCCCCAGCATTTT
CAWSVRGWDQPQHF
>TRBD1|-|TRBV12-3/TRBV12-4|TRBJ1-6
TGTGCCAGCAGTTTTGGCCAGGGACAGGGGAAGTCACCCCTCCACTTT
CASSFGQGQGKSPLHF
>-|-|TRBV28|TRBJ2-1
TGTGCCAGCAGTTCCGAGCGGGATGAGCAGTTCTTC
CASSSERDEQFF
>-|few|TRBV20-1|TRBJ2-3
TGCAGTGCTAGAAGGGTCGCTGGCACAGATACGCAGTATTTT
CSARRVAGTDTQYF
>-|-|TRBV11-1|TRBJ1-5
TGTGCCAGCAGCTTTAGATCCCCGGATCCCGATCAGCCCCAGCATTTT
CASSFRSPDPDQPQHF
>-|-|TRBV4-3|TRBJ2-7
TGCGCCAGCAGCCAAGGGCTGAGCTCCTACGAGCAGTACTTC
CASSQGLSSYEQYF
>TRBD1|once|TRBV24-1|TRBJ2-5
TGTGCCACCAGCGGACAGGGCAGGGAGACCCAGTACTTC
CATSGQGRETQYF
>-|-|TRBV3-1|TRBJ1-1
TGTGCCAGCAGCCAGCCTCGGTCGGCGGTGGTTGTTGAAGCTTTCTTT
CASSQPRSAVVVEAFF
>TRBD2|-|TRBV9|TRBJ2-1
TGTGCCAGCAGCGTCTCTAGCGGGGGTCCCTCCTACAATGAGCAGTTCTTC
CASSVSSGGPSYNEQFF
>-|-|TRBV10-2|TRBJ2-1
TGCGCCAGCAGTGAGTCGTCTCCAAGCTCCTACAATGAGCAGTTCTTC
CASSESSPSSYNEQFF
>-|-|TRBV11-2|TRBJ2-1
TGTGCCAGCAGGTATAGTGATGAGCAGTTCTTC
CASRYSDEQFF
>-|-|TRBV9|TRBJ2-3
TGTGCCAGCAGCGTAGGAGGGGGCCGGGGGTCCGCAGATACGCAGTATTTT
CASSVGGGRGSADTQYF
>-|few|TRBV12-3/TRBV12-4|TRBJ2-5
TGTGCCAGCAGCCCTACAGGGTTGGGGAGGGAGACCCAGTACTTC
CASSPTGLGRETQYF
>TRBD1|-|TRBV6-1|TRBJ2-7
TGTGCCAGCAGTCCGATCGGGACAGGGCCCCACGAGCAGTACTTC
CASSPIGTGPHEQYF
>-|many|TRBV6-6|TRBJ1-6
TGTGCCAGCACTTTAGGGCACGCGGATTCACCCCTCCACTTT
CASTLGHADSPLHF
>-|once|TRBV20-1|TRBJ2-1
TGCAGTGCTAGAGCCCCCAACCGGGGATCCTACAATGAGCAGTTCTTC
CSARAPNRGSYNEQFF
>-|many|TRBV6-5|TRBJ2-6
TGTGCCAGCAGCCTAAACAGGCATGGGGCCAACGTCCTGACTTTC
CASSLNRHGANVLTF
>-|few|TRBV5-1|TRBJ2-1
TGCGCCAGCAACCAGGGGGGGAACTCCTACAATGAGCAGTTCTTC
CASNQGGNSYNEQFF
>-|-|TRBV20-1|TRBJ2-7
TGCAGTGCTAGTCCTTCGCTCTCCCGGACCTACGAGCAGTACTTC
CSASPSLSRTYEQYF
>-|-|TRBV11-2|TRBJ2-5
TGTGCCACTCATGACACGTACCAAGAGACCCAGTACTTC
CATHDTYQETQYF
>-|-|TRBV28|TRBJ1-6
TGTGCCAGCAGTTTATGGCCGAATTCACCCCTCCACTTT
CASSLWPNSPLHF
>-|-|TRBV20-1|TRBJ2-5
TGCAGTGCTAGAGATCTAAGGGCCTTGGAGACCCAGTACTTC
CSARDLRALETQYF
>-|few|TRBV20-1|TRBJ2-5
TGCAGTGCGAAGCGGACTCTCACGGAGACCCAGTACTTC
CSAKRTLTETQYF
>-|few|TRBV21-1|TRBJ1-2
TGTGCCAGCAGGGACCGTCCCACCTTCTATGGCTACACCTTC
CASRDRPTFYGYTF
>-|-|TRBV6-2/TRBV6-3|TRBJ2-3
TGTGCCAGCAGTCGGACCCCTGAGGATACGCAGTATTTT
CASSRTPEDTQYF
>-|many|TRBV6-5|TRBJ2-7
TGTGCCAGCAGAGCGGAGGCTACCTACGAGCAGTACTTC
CASRAEATYEQYF
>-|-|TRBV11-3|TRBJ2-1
TGTGCCAGCAGCCCGGGACCACCGTCCTACAATGAGCAGTTCTTC
CASSPGPPSYNEQFF
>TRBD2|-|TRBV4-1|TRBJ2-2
TGCGCCAGCGGCCGGGGACTAGCGGGGCCCACCGGGGAGCTGTTTTTT
CASGRGLAGPTGELFF
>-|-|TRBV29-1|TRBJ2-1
TGCAGCGTTGAAGAAGGGAACAATGAGCAGTTCTTC
CSVEEGNNEQFF
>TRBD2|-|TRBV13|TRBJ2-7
TGTGCCAGCAGGTTTAGCGGGACCATCTCCTACGAGCAGTACTTC
CASRFSGTISYEQYF
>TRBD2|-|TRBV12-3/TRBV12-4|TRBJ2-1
TGTGCCAGCAGTACCATGATAAGGACTAGCGGAAGGAGGGGTGAGCAGTTCTTC
CASSTMIRTSGRRGEQFF
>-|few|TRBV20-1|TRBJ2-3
TGCAGTGCTAGTCGAGAAACAGATACGCAGTATTTT
CSASRETDTQYF
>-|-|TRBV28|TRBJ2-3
TGTGCCAGCAGCCCATACAGGGAGATCTCGGATACGCAGTATTTT
CASSPYREISDTQYF
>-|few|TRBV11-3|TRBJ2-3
TGTGCCAGCAGCTTAGACGGGGGTGGAGATACGCAGTATTTT
CASSLDGGGDTQYF
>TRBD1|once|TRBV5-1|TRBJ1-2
TGCGCCAGCAGCTTCTCACCGGGACAGGTGGTACCTAACTATGGCTACACCTTC
CASSFSPGQVVPNYGYTF
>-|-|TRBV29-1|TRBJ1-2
TGCAGCGTTGGCGAGCCCGGCGTTTATGGCTACACCTTC
CSVGEPGVYGYTF